This T cell receptor (beta chain) stems from a study of CD8 T cells in Susac syndrome. With random hexamers, reverse transcription was performed on roughly 0.5 to 1 ug of RNA. Amplification of TCR beta CDR3 across 54 Vbeta and 13 Jbeta was performed with immunoSEQ multiplex PCR. TCRdb called the immunoSEQ multiplex PCR reads again in MiXCR, with one record for every CDR3 protein. The sample records 170,000 or so distinct CDR3 sequences, about 96% being singletons. V was shortened by 4 bases and J by 2 bases, with 17 bases between the two germline ends. Germline V CDR1 and CDR2: SQVTM, ANQGSEA. This CDR3 comprises 15 residues.

The sequenced material came from CD4+ T cells from PBMCs. The sequence was obtained from a human donor with Susac syndrome. The chain is built from TRBV29-1 and TRBJ2-5; D might be TRBD1 (6 bases). The chain's CDR3 is CSVAEDRYRQETQYF. CDR3 nucleotides: TGCAGCGTTGCCGAGGACAGATATCGACAAGAGACCCAGTACTTC.